A selection of T cell receptor beta chains follows, all from one sample in a study of blood T cells in healthy people across ages. TCRdb analysed the 5' RACE reads with MiXCR anew, one entry per CDR3 protein. The sample holds roughly 700,000 distinct CDR3 sequences, about 32% seen once. The sequencing input was blood. The receptors shown here come from a woman of 80 years or more in good health. Both conserved end residues are part of each CDR3. A D gene is named only where the DNA matches it firmly. Clone size is given for some rows only: seen once, a few or many times, or a class if the clone is expanded.

D	size	V	J	DNA	CDR3
TRBD1	many	TRBV24-1	TRBJ2-7	TGTGCCACCAATGAACGCCGGGACAGGGAGAACTACGAGCAGTACTTC	CATNERRDRENYEQYF
TRBD1	.	TRBV6-6	TRBJ1-5	TGTGCCAGCAGATTGGACAGGGTGGGCCAGCCCCAGCATTTT	CASRLDRVGQPQHF
.	many	TRBV7-2	TRBJ1-4	TGTGCCAGCAGCTCAAGGGGAGGGGATGCTGAAAAACTGTTTTTT	CASSSRGGDAEKLFF
TRBD1	few	TRBV6-5	TRBJ2-7	TGTGCCAGCAAGAACCAGGGGGCCCGGGAGCAGTACTTC	CASKNQGAREQYF
TRBD1	.	TRBV20-1	TRBJ1-5	TGCAGTGCTAGAGTCTCAGGGGGCTCCAATCGGCCCCAGCATTTT	CSARVSGGSNRPQHF
TRBD1	few	TRBV27	TRBJ2-3	TGTGCCAGCAGTTCCTCCTTAGACAGGGGGCCAGATACGCAGTATTTT	CASSSSLDRGPDTQYF
.	many	TRBV6-2/TRBV6-3	TRBJ2-7	TGTGCCAGCAGCCATCCCACCGCCGGCTACGAGCAGTACTTC	CASSHPTAGYEQYF
.	few	TRBV4-1	TRBJ1-1	TGCGCCAGCAGCCGGCAAATTTCCGGTAGGATGAACACTGAAGCTTTCTTT	CASSRQISGRMNTEAFF
.	.	TRBV19	TRBJ1-1	TGTGCCAGCCGGAACAGGGAGGGCACTGAAGCTTTCTTT	CASRNREGTEAFF
.	.	TRBV30	TRBJ2-5	TGTGCCTGGAGTGTGCTGGCGGGGTCTCCCCAAGAGACCCAGTACTTC	CAWSVLAGSPQETQYF
TRBD2	.	TRBV7-8	TRBJ2-7	TGTGCCAGCAGCTTAGAGCCGGGACTAGCGGGTTGGGAGCAGTACTTC	CASSLEPGLAGWEQYF
TRBD1	.	TRBV7-2	TRBJ2-7	TGTGCCAGCAGCTCGTATCCCGGGACAGGGGTATCCTACGAGCAGTACTTC	CASSSYPGTGVSYEQYF
.	many	TRBV5-1	TRBJ1-2	TGCGCCAGCAGCTTGTCGGGCAGCAGCTATGGCTACACCTTC	CASSLSGSSYGYTF
TRBD2	.	TRBV7-8	TRBJ2-5	TGTGCCAGCAGCTTAGCGCTGACTAGCGGGGGGAGGGAGACCCAGTACTTC	CASSLALTSGGRETQYF
.	few	TRBV12-3/TRBV12-4	TRBJ1-6	TGTGCCAGCGGCACAACCGGGACGGTCAATTCACCCCTCCACTTT	CASGTTGTVNSPLHF
TRBD2	many	TRBV20-1	TRBJ2-1	TGCAGTGCTAGAGACCTAAAGAGTAGCGGGGGGGCATTTACTTACAATGAGCAGTTCTTC	CSARDLKSSGGAFTYNEQFF
.	many	TRBV7-2	TRBJ1-1	TGTGCCAGCAGCTTAGTGACAGGGAACACTGAAGCTTTCTTT	CASSLVTGNTEAFF
.	.	TRBV6-1	TRBJ1-4	TGTGCCAGCAGTGGGGCAGCTAATGAAAAACTGTTTTTT	CASSGAANEKLFF